The rows below give T cell receptor beta chains drawn from one sample of a study of blood T cell repertoires in COVID-19. Profiling relied on immunoSEQ multiplex PCR, and the TCRdb table lists in-frame clones only, not all of them. The sample comprises roughly 250,000 clones, about nine tenths of which are singletons, and roughly 2.7% rests with the top ten. The specimen was peripheral blood. The receptor source for this set is a person under 30 with COVID-19, enrolled during active disease. Each CDR3 is given with its conserved first and last residue. Where a row states a size, it is once, few, many or the class of an expanded clone; other rows omit it.

>TRBJ2-3|NA|18|TRBV4-1
CASSQVWAGGSSTDTQYF
>TRBJ1-1|NA|13|TRBV11-2
CASRQRANTEAFF
>TRBJ2-3|NA|14|TRBV24-1
CATRGALTTDTQYF
>TRBJ1-2|NA|15|TRBV5-1
CASSVAAGGPYGYTF
>TRBJ2-2|NA|17|TRBV23-1
CASSPRWTGGFTGELFF
>TRBJ2-3|NA|18|TRBV5-1
CASSFPSRGGGSTDTQYF
>TRBJ2-5|NA|15|TRBV6-2/TRBV6-3
CASSYGDRVQETQYF
>TRBJ2-7|NA|14|TRBV7-2
CASSFSGGAYEQYF
>TRBJ2-1|once|12|TRBV3-1/TRBV3-2
CASSPPGTGQFF
>TRBJ1-5|NA|16|TRBV4-1
CASSQEGDRLNQPQHF
>TRBJ1-2|NA|13|TRBV6-5
CASSYRDKYGYTF
>TRBJ2-7|NA|15|TRBV7-2
CASSLGRAIAYEQYF
>TRBJ2-1|NA|16|TRBV4-1
CASSQRTSGLNNEQFF
>TRBJ1-6|once|14|TRBV7-8
CASSLEAGNSPLHF
>TRBJ2-1|NA|12|TRBV19
CASRTISGEQFF
>TRBJ1-1|NA|13|TRBV19
CASSLGRGTEAFF
>TRBJ2-5|NA|11|TRBV10-3
CAIGAQETQYF
>TRBJ2-7|NA|15|TRBV3-1/TRBV3-2
CASSLSISHSDEQYF
>TRBJ2-5|NA|11|TRBV2
CASSEASPSDF
>TRBJ1-1|NA|14|TRBV5-1
CASSYRGQNIEAFF
>TRBJ1-3|NA|16|TRBV4-3
CASSQDPAGPGNTIYF
>TRBJ1-5|NA|12|TRBV19
CASSIANQPQHF
>TRBJ2-1|NA|12|TRBV11-3
CASSLGASRQFF
>TRBJ1-1|NA|15|TRBV9
CASSVRGGSGAEAFF
>TRBJ2-7|NA|15|TRBV5-1
CASSLVAGGSYEQYF
>TRBJ2-3|NA|14|TRBV5-4
CASSLETYTDTQYF
>TRBJ1-6|NA|15|TRBV18
CASSLPPGQGAPLHF
>TRBJ2-5|NA|12|TRBV9
CASSRNQETQYF
>TRBJ2-3|NA|16|TRBV9
CASSPETSGRSDTQYF
>TRBJ1-1|NA|14|TRBV29-1
CSVENFGANTEAFF
>TRBJ1-5|NA|13|TRBV2
CASEAQGDQPQHF
>TRBJ1-4|NA|15|TRBV24-1
CATRPPGFTREKLFF
>TRBJ1-1|NA|14|TRBV3-1/TRBV3-2
CASSQQTGATEAFF
>TRBJ2-1|once|17|TRBV7-6
CASSAGLAGGYNNEQFF
>TRBJ2-3|once|12|TRBV7-2
CASHSTADTQYF
>TRBJ2-1|NA|15|TRBV24-1
CATSDPGTGGNEQFF
>TRBJ2-3|NA|16|TRBV7-2
CASSLNVGGPGDTQYF
>TRBJ2-1|once|16|TRBV7-2
CASSLGFGRGQNEQFF
>TRBJ2-7|NA|13|TRBV12-3/TRBV12-4
CASSLPPLAEQYF
>TRBJ1-2|NA|14|TRBV28
CASSPGQANYGYTF
>TRBJ1-5|NA|15|TRBV6-5
CASSLGGHPNQPQHF